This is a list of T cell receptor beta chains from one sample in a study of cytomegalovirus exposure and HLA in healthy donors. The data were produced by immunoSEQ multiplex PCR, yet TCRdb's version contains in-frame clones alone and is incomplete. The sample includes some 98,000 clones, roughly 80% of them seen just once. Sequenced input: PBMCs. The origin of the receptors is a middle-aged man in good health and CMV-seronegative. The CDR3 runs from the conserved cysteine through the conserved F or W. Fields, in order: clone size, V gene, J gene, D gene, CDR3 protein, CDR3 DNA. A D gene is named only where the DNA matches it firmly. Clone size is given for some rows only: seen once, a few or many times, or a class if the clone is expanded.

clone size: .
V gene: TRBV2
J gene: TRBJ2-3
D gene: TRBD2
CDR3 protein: CASRLAGGRDTQYF
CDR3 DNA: TGTGCCAGCAGACTAGCGGGAGGAAGGGATACGCAGTATTTT

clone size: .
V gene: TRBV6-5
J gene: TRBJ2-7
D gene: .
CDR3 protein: CASSLTKTGAHEQYF
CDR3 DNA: TGTGCCAGTTCCTTAACAAAGACAGGAGCCCACGAGCAGTACTTC

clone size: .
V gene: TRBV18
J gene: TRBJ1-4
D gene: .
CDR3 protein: CASSPGALLSTNEKLFF
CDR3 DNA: TGTGCCAGCTCCCCTGGGGCCCTTCTATCAACTAATGAAAAACTGTTTTTT

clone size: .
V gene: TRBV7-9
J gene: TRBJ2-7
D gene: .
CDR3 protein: CSSSFRQPAYEQYF
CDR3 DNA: TGTTCCAGCAGCTTCAGACAGCCAGCTTACGAGCAGTACTTC

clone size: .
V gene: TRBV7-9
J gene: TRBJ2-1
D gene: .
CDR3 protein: CASSLAPLTGTQEQFF
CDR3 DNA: TGTGCCAGCAGCTTAGCCCCACTAACCGGGACACAGGAGCAGTTCTTC

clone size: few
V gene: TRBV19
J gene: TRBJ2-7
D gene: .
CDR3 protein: CASSMYGEEQYF
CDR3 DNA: TGTGCCAGTAGTATGTATGGGGAGGAGCAGTACTTC

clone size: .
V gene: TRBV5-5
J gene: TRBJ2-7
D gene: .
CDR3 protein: CASSLVEDPSYEQYF
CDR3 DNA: TGTGCCAGCAGCTTGGTAGAGGATCCCTCCTACGAGCAGTACTTC

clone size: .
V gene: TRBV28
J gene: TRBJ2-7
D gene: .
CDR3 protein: CASSFQGEQYF
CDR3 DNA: TGTGCCAGCAGTTTTCAGGGCGAGCAGTACTTC

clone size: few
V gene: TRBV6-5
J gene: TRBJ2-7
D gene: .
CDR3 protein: CASSYTDSVTYEQYF
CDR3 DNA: TGTGCCAGCAGTTACACGGACAGCGTTACCTACGAGCAGTACTTC

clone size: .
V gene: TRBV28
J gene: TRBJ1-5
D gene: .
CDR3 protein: CASSLIPTGFQPQHF
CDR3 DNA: TGTGCCAGCAGTCTCATACCTACAGGGTTCCAGCCCCAGCATTTT

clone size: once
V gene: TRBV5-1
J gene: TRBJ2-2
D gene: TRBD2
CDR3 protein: CASSFTREGTGELFF
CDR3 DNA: TGCGCCAGCAGCTTTACGCGGGAGGGCACCGGGGAGCTGTTTTTT

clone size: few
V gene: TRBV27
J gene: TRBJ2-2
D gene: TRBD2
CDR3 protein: CASSPLSQTSGRRTGELFF
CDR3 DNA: TGTGCCAGCAGTCCCCTCTCTCAAACTAGCGGGAGGCGTACCGGGGAGCTGTTTTTT

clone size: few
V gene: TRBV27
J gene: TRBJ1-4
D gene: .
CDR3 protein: CASSYATAGKLFF
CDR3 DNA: TGTGCCAGCAGTTACGCGACGGCGGGAAAACTGTTTTTT

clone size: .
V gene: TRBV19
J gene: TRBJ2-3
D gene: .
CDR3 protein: CASSIEQGTDTQYF
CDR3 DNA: TGTGCCAGTAGTATCGAGCAGGGTACAGATACGCAGTATTTT

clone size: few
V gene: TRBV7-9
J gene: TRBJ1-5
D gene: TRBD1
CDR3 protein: CARFPGQNYSNQPQHF
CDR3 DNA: TGTGCCAGGTTCCCGGGACAGAATTATAGCAATCAGCCCCAGCATTTT

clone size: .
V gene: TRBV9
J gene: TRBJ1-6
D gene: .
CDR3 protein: CASSFRGQPSPLHF
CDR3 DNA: TGTGCCAGCAGCTTCCGCGGACAGCCTTCACCCCTCCACTTT

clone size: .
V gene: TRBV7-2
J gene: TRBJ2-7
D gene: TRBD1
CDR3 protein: CASSIGQGASYEQYF
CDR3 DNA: TGTGCCAGCAGCATCGGACAGGGGGCCTCCTACGAGCAGTACTTC

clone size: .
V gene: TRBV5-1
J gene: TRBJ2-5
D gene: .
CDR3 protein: CASSLDNQETQYF
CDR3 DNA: TGCGCCAGCAGCTTGGACAACCAAGAGACCCAGTACTTC

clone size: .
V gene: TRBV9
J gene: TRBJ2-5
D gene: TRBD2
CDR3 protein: CASSPGLAGLETQYF
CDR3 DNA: TGTGCCAGCAGCCCGGGACTAGCGGGATTGGAGACCCAGTACTTC

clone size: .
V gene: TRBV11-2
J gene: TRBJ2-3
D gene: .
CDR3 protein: CASSFARGKDTQYF
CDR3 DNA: TGTGCCAGCAGCTTTGCCCGGGGGAAAGATACGCAGTATTTT

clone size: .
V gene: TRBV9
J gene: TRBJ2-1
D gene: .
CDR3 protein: CASSDSRGANEQFF
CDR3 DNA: TGTGCCAGCAGCGACTCGAGAGGCGCGAACGAGCAGTTCTTC

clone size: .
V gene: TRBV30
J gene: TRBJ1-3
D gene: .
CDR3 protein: CAKTGGPGQAGNTIYF
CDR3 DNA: TGTGCCAAAACCGGGGGGCCGGGACAAGCTGGAAACACCATATATTTT